Given below is one T cell receptor beta chain in context. Antigen specificity is unknown. The template used for profiling TCR beta VDJ and CDR3 was genomic DNA. TCRdb redid the calling of the reads with MiXCR, one entry per CDR3 protein. The table lists about 190,000 distinct CDR3 sequences, about half of them singletons, with approximately 16% in the top ten. The CDR3 runs to 17 residues. The V gene's germline CDR1 is MGHDK and CDR2 SYGVNS. V trimming: 1 base; J trimming: 7 bases; junction bases outside the gene matches: 10. This entry is derived from a study of CD8+CD57+ T cells in acquired aplastic anemia. Across the study: The study obtained an average of 3.2 ug of DNA from sorted CD4+ and CD8+ cells. Healthy donor sequencing depth: about 10 million CD4+, fewer than 12 million CD8+ reads. General observations from the study: Patients and controls shared over 25 CD8+ CDR3 sequences. Controls and patients did not differ significantly in CD8+ Simpson's diversity.

Sequenced input: sorted CD4+, CD8+, or CD8+CD57+ T cells (not recorded which) from PBMCs. The TCR sequence derives from a human donor in good health, serving as a control. The rearrangement links TRBV25-1 to TRBJ2-1, with 10 bases matching TRBD2. CDR3 in amino acids: CASSELGLAGAKNEQFF. The CDR3 DNA sequence: TGTGCCAGCAGTGAATTAGGTCTAGCGGGGGCCAAGAATGAGCAGTTCTTC.